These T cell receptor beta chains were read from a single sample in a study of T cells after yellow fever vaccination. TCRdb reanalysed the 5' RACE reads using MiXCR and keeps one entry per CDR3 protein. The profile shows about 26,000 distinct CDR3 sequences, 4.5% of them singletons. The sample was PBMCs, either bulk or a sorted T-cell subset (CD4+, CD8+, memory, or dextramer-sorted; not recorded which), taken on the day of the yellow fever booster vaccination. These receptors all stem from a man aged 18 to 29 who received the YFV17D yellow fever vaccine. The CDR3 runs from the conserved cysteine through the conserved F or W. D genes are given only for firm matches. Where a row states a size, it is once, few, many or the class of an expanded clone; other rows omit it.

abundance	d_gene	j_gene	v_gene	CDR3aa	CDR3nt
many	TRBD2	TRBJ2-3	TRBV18	CASSPVAPSGVRPGLDTQYF	TGTGCCAGCTCACCTGTAGCCCCTAGCGGGGTGCGTCCTGGGTTAGATACGCAGTATTTT
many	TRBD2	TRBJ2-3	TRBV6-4	CASSERAGGPTDTQYF	TGTGCCAGCAGTGAAAGAGCGGGGGGCCCCACAGATACGCAGTATTTT
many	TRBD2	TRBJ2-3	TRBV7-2	CASSPSGGAVRTDTQYF	TGTGCCAGCAGCCCTAGCGGGGGGGCCGTCAGGACAGATACGCAGTATTTT
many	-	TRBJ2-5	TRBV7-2	CASSLGPGETQYF	TGTGCCAGCAGCTTAGGCCCAGGAGAGACCCAGTACTTC
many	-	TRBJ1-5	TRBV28	CASSFWGNQPQHF	TGTGCCAGCAGTTTCTGGGGTAATCAGCCCCAGCATTTT
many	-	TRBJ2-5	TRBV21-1	CASSNGTGWEETQYF	TGTGCCAGCAGCAACGGGACAGGGTGGGAAGAGACCCAGTACTTC
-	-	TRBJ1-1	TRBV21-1	CASSNGRGRGTEAFF	TGTGCCAGCAGCAATGGTAGGGGGCGAGGGACTGAAGCTTTCTTT
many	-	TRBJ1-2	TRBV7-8	CASSLAAGPGGGYTF	TGTGCCAGCAGCTTAGCAGCAGGCCCCGGAGGTGGCTACACCTTC
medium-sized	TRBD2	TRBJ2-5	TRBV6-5	CASSYSGLAGGETQYF	TGTGCCAGCAGTTACTCGGGACTAGCGGGGGGAGAGACCCAGTACTTC
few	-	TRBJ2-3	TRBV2	CASRARVRSTDTQYF	TGTGCCAGCAGAGCCAGGGTTAGAAGCACAGATACGCAGTATTTT
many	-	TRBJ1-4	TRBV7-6	CASSLRGIATNEKLFF	TGTGCCAGCAGCTTACGAGGGATTGCAACTAATGAAAAACTGTTTTTT
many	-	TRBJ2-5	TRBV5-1	CASSLYREETQYF	TGCGCCAGCAGCTTATACAGGGAAGAGACCCAGTACTTC
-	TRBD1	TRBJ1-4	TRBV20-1	CSATGEWGEKLFF	TGCAGTGCCACAGGGGAATGGGGTGAAAAACTGTTTTTT
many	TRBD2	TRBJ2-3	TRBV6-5	CASSGLAGGRGTDTQYF	TGTGCCAGCAGCGGACTAGCGGGGGGCCGCGGCACAGATACGCAGTATTTT
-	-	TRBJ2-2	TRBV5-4	CASSYSPTGELFF	TGTGCCAGCAGCTACAGCCCCACCGGGGAGCTGTTTTTT
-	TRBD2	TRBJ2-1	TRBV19	CASSSPGLAAGDEQFF	TGTGCCAGTAGTAGCCCGGGACTAGCTGCAGGGGATGAGCAGTTCTTC
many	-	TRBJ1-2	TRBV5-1	CASSPSVGSGGYTF	TGCGCCAGCAGCCCCTCGGTGGGATCTGGAGGCTACACCTTC
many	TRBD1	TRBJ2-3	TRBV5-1	CASSLAGTGGDTQYF	TGCGCCAGCAGCTTGGCCGGGACAGGGGGCGATACGCAGTATTTT
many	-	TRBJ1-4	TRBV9	CASSVQGSFAEKLFF	TGTGCCAGCAGCGTACAGGGAAGTTTTGCCGAAAAACTGTTTTTT
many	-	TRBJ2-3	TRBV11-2	CASSPGPSTDTQYF	TGTGCCAGCAGCCCCGGACCTAGCACAGATACGCAGTATTTT
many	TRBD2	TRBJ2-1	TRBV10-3	CAISAGLAGAYNEQFF	TGTGCCATCAGTGCGGGACTAGCGGGGGCCTACAATGAGCAGTTCTTC
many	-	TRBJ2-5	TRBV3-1	CASSPGTDGRTQYF	TGTGCCAGCAGCCCCGGGACTGACGGGAGGACCCAGTACTTC
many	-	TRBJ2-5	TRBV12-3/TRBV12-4	CASTGGTHVRETQYF	TGTGCCAGCACTGGCGGGACCCATGTACGGGAGACCCAGTACTTC
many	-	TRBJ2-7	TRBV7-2	CASSLAPSSYEQYF	TGTGCCAGCAGCTTAGCCCCTAGCTCCTACGAGCAGTACTTC